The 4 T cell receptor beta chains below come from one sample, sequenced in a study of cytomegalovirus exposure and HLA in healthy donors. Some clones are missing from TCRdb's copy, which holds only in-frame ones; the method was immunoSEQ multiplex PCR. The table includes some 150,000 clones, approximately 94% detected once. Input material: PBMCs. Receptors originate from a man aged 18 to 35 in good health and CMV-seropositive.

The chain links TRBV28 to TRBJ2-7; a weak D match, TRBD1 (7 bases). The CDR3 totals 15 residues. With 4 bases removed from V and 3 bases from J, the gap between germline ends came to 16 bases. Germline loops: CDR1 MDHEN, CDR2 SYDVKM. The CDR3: CASSSEGAGDYEQYF. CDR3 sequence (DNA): TGTGCCAGCAGTTCGGAGGGGGCTGGGGACTACGAGCAGTACTTC.

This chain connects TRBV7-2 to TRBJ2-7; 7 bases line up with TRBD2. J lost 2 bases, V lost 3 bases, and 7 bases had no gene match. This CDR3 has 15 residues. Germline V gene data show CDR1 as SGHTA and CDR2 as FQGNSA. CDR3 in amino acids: CASSFGASGTYEQYF. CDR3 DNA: TGTGCCAGCAGCTTTGGGGCTAGCGGTACCTACGAGCAGTACTTC.

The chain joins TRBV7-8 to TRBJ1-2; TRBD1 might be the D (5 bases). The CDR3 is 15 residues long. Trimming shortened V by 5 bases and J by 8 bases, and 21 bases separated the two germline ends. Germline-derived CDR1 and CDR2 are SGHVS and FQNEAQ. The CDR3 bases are TGTGCCAGCAGCAGCGAAAGGGTAGGGGTAGAAGGCTACACCTTC. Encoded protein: CASSSERVGVEGYTF. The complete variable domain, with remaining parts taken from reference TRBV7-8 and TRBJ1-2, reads GAGVSQSPRYKVAKRGQDVALRCDPISGHVSLFWYQQALGQGPEFLTYFQNEAQLDKSGLPSDRFFAERPEGSVSTLKIQRTQQEDSAVYLCASSSERVGVEGYTFGSGTRLTVV.

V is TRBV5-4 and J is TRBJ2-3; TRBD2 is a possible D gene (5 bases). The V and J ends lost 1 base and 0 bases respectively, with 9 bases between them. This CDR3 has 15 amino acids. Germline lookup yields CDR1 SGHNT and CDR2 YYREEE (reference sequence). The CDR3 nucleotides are TGTGCCAGCAGCTTGTACGCGGGCAGCACAGATACGCAGTATTTT. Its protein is CASSLYAGSTDTQYF.